This T cell receptor beta chain was obtained from a study of CD8+ T cells in alopecia areata. Between the trimmed V and J ends, which lost 4 bases and 11 bases, there was a span of 9 bases. This CDR3 region has 11 residues. Germline V gives CDR1 SEHNR, CDR2 FQNEAQ (reference sequence). TCR sequencing used cDNA made by reverse transcription of extracted RNA. This table comes from immunoSEQ multiplex PCR, and its TCRdb copy is limited to in-frame clones, with some not included. The sample lists 45,000 to 70,000 clones; 90% to 97% were seen once. It was from alopecia areata patients that lesional scalp punch biopsies and peripheral blood were collected. The researchers isolated CD4+ and CD8+ T cells from PBMCs by sorting.

The chain combines TRBV7-9 with TRBJ2-1; D may match TRBD1 or TRBD2 (5 bases each). The sample in question was CD8+ T cells sorted from blood, obtained at week 0. The source is a human donor with alopecia areata. CDR3 in amino acids: CASSSPGQQFF. The CDR3 DNA follows: TGTGCCAGCAGCTCGCCGGGACAGCAGTTCTTC.